One and the same sample provided the 10 T cell receptor beta chains below, sequenced in a study of blood T cell repertoires in COVID-19. Method: immunoSEQ multiplex PCR; TCRdb's copy keeps in-frame clones and lacks some. The sample includes roughly 250,000 clones, approximately 86% of them seen just once. The sample comprised peripheral blood. These receptors came from an elderly woman with active or convalescent COVID-19.

CDR3 protein: CASSRFIDSGNTIYF. As DNA, the CDR3 is TGTGCCAGCAGCAGGTTCATTGACTCTGGAAACACCATATATTTT. The chain uses TRBV2 and TRBJ1-3, with D unclear. The CDR3 length is 15 residues. CDR1 and CDR2 from the germline V gene are SNHLY and FYNNEI. V lost 6 bases and J lost 0, with 12 bases in between.

The chain combines TRBV29-1 with TRBJ1-5; TRBD1 might be the D (5 bases). This CDR3 spans 15 amino acids. CDR1 SQVTM and CDR2 ANQGSEA come from the germline V gene. The V end was cut by 8 bases, the J end by 4 bases, with 21 bases between. The CDR3: CSPSRGSGGNQPQHF. The CDR3 DNA reads as TGCAGCCCATCGAGGGGTTCGGGGGGTAATCAGCCCCAGCATTTT.

The rearrangement uses TRBV12-3 or TRBV12-4 and TRBJ1-3; D perhaps matches TRBD1 (5 bases). Trimming pared 7 bases from V and 4 bases from J, leaving 11 bases between. There are 13 residues in the CDR3. This CDR3 reads CASKRTRGNTIYF. The CDR3 DNA is TGTGCCAGCAAACGGACAAGGGGAAACACCATATATTTT.

The J gene is TRBJ1-2, the V gene TRBV5-6; D uncertain. Germline V CDR1 and CDR2: SGHDT, YYEEEE. The ends were cut back, 4 bases at V and 8 bases at J, with 12 bases in the middle. The CDR3 has 12 amino acids. The DNA of the CDR3 is TGTGCCAGCAGCCGGGTCCTCGGGGGCTACACCTTC. Its translation: CASSRVLGGYTF.

This clone was recorded only once. The rearrangement joins TRBV18 to TRBJ2-3, with D possibly matching TRBD1 (6 bases). CDR1 KGHSH and CDR2 LQKENI come from the germline V gene. The CDR3 runs 14 residues. The V gene lost 4 bases and the J gene lost 2 bases, with 10 bases spanning the gap. The CDR3 nucleotides read TGTGCCAGCTCACTGGACAGATCCACAGATACGCAGTATTTT. Translated, it gives CASSLDRSTDTQYF.

The chain has TRBV29-1 and TRBJ1-1; 7 nucleotides match TRBD1. Germline-derived CDR1 and CDR2 are SQVTM and ANQGSEA. V trimming: 4 bases; J trimming: 5 bases; junction bases outside the gene matches: 10. The CDR3 covers 14 residues. CDR3 in amino acids: CSVGTGGIATEAFF. CDR3 nucleotides: TGCAGCGTTGGGACAGGAGGGATCGCGACTGAAGCTTTCTTT. Full variable domain (outside the CDR3, taken from reference TRBV29-1 and TRBJ1-1): SAVISQKPSRDICQRGTSLTIQCQVDSQVTMMFWYRQQPGQSLTLIATANQGSEATYESGFVIDKFPISRPNLTFSTLTVSNMSPEDSSIYLCSVGTGGIATEAFFGQGTRLTVV.

This clone came up a few times. The chain combines TRBV7-2 with TRBJ2-7, with 7 positions matching TRBD2. Germline V gives CDR1 SGHTA, CDR2 FQGNSA. CDR3 length equals 12 residues. Trimming took 8 bases from V and 3 from J; bases not matched to a gene: 4. CDR3 coding DNA: TGTGCCAGCGGCGGCGGGAGCTACGAGCAGTACTTC. As protein: CASGGGSYEQYF.

The chain has TRBV5-5 and TRBJ2-2; D is perhaps TRBD1 (5 bases). V was trimmed by 7 bases and J by 1 base, leaving 11 bases between them. This CDR3 comprises 14 residues. Germline V gene data show CDR1 as SGHKS and CDR2 as YYEKEE (reference sequence). The CDR3 loop reads CASHDSLNTGELFF. The CDR3 DNA follows: TGTGCCAGCCATGACAGTCTGAACACCGGGGAGCTGTTTTTT.

The CDR3 reads CASSQGFWEGNTIYF. The CDR3 DNA sequence: TGTGCCAGCAGCCAGGGGTTTTGGGAAGGAAACACCATATATTTT. The chain employs TRBV5-6 and TRBJ1-3, with D possibly TRBD1 on 6 matching bases. Trimming cost V 4 bases and J 4 bases, with 15 bases left between them. Germline-derived CDR1 and CDR2 are SGHDT and YYEEEE. The length of the CDR3 is 15 residues.

This sequence joins TRBV19 and TRBJ1-5, with 8 positions matching TRBD1. CDR1 is LNHDA and CDR2 is SQIVND in the germline V gene (reference sequence). This CDR3 is 15 amino acids long. V gave up 4 bases and J gave up 4 bases; unmatched junction bases: 6. The CDR3 is CASSRYRGENQPQHF. The CDR3 DNA is TGTGCCAGTAGTAGGTACAGGGGGGAAAATCAGCCCCAGCATTTT.